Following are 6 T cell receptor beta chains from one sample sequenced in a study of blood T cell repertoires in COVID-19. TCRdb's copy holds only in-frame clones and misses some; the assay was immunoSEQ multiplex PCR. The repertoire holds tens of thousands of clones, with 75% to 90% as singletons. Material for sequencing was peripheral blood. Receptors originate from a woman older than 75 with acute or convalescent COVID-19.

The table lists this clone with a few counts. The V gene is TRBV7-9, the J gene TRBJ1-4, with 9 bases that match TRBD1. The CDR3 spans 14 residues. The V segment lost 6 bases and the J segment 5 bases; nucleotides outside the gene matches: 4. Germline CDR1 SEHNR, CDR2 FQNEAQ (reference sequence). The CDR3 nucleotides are TGTGCCAGCAGATCAACAGGGGGCAATGAAAAACTGTTTTTT. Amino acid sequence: CASRSTGGNEKLFF.

For the CDR3, the DNA is TGTGCCAGTAGTATAGGCAGGGCGGGGGCCAACGTCCTGACTTTC. It is translated as CASSIGRAGANVLTF. The rearrangement links TRBV19 to TRBJ2-6; D perhaps matches TRBD1 (5 bases). The V gene lost 1 base and the J gene lost 4 bases, with 8 bases spanning the gap. The CDR3 sequence is 15 residues long. The germline V gene encodes CDR1 LNHDA and CDR2 SQIVND (reference sequence).

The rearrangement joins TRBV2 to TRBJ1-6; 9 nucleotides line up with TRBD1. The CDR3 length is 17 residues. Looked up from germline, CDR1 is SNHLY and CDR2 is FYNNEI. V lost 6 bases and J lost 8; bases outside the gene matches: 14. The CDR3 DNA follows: TGTGCCAGCAGCGACAGGGGGACGGTTAGATTGGATTCACCCCTCCACTTT. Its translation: CASSDRGTVRLDSPLHF.

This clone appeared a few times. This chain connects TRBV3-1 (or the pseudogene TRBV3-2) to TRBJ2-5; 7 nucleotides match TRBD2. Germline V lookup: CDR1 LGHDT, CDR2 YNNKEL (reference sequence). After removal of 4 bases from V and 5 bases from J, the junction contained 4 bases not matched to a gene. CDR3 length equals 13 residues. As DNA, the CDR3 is TGTGCCAGCAGCCCTGGGGGGGTCGAGACCCAGTACTTC. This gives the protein CASSPGGVETQYF.

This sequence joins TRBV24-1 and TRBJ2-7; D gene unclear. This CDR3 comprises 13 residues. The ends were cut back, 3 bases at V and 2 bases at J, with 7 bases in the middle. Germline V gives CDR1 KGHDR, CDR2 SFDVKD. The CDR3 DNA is TGTGCCACCAGTGATCCTACGACCTACGAGCAGTACTTC. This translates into CATSDPTTYEQYF.

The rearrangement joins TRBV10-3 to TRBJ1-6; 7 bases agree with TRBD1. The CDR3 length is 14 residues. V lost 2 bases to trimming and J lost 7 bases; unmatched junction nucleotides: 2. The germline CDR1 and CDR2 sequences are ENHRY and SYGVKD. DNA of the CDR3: TGTGCCATCAGTGAGACAGGGGACAATTCACCCCTCCACTTT. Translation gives CAISETGDNSPLHF.